This entry lists 10 T cell receptor beta chains sequenced from one sample in a study of T cell changes during pregnancy in multiple sclerosis. TCRdb's table, derived via immunoSEQ multiplex PCR, lists solely in-frame clones and lacks some. In the table there are 28,000 or so clones, roughly 90% of which are singletons. This specimen consisted of CD8+ T cells from peripheral blood mononuclear cells, obtained in the second trimester of pregnancy. These receptor sequences come from a female donor with multiple sclerosis, enrolled in a pregnancy study.

The chain is built from TRBV27 and TRBJ1-1; tentative D call: TRBD1 (5 bases). Germline V CDR1 and CDR2: MNHEY, SMNVEV (reference sequence). This CDR3 contains 15 residues. The germline V and J ends were trimmed by 3 bases and 0 bases, with 11 bases remaining between them. The CDR3 here is CASSFLGQLNTEAFF. CDR3 coding DNA: TGTGCCAGCAGTTTTCTGGGGCAGTTGAACACTGAAGCTTTCTTT.

The chain couples TRBV28 to TRBJ2-7, with D possibly being TRBD2 (6 bases). Germline V CDR1 and CDR2: MDHEN, SYDVKM. CDR3 length: 12 amino acids. V was shortened by 5 bases and J by 10 bases, with 15 bases between the two germline ends. CDR3 nucleotide sequence: TGTGCCAGCAGTCCCTTCGAGCGGGCCCAGTACTTC. It is translated as CASSPFERAQYF.

This rearrangement joins TRBV15 to TRBJ2-1; 8 positions agree with TRBD2. The V gene end was trimmed by 5 bases and the J gene end by 3 bases; junction bases not matched to a gene: 6. CDR3 length: 15 residues. CDR1 is LNHNV and CDR2 is YYDKDF in the germline V gene (reference sequence). The CDR3 region is CATSSPGGVYNEQFF. The CDR3 DNA reads as TGTGCCACCAGCTCACCGGGGGGGGTCTACAATGAGCAGTTCTTC. Supplemented by reference TRBV15 and TRBJ2-1, the full variable domain reads DAMVIQNPRYQVTQFGKPVTLSCSQTLNHNVMYWYQQKSSQAPKLLFHYYDKDFNNEADTPDNFQSRRPNTSFCFLDIRSPGLGDTAMYLCATSSPGGVYNEQFFGPGTRLTVL.

The V and J genes are TRBV6-1 and TRBJ2-3; 9 bases map to TRBD2. The CDR3 totals 15 residues. With V trimmed by 1 base and J by 4 bases, 3 bases remained unmatched. Germline values: CDR1 MNHNS, CDR2 SASEGT. CDR3 sequence (DNA): TGTGCCAGCAGTGAAGAGCTAGCGGGGTCAGATACGCAGTATTTT. Protein: CASSEELAGSDTQYF.

This chain joins TRBV6-4 and TRBJ2-1; 9 bases fit TRBD2. The germline CDR1 and CDR2 sequences are MRHNA and SNTAGT. Losses at the gene ends were 4 bases for V and 5 bases for J; bases not matched to a gene: 3. The CDR3 contains 14 residues. CDR3 in DNA: TGTGCCAGCAGTGTTAGCGGGGGAAACAATGAGCAGTTCTTC. Translating gives CASSVSGGNNEQFF.

The chain carries TRBV6-1 and TRBJ2-7, with 10 nucleotides matching TRBD1. This CDR3 region has 16 residues. Germline V gene sequence: CDR1 MNHNS, CDR2 SASEGT. J lost 6 bases, V lost 2 bases, and 10 bases had no gene match. Here the CDR3 reads CASSEIVGTGACEQYF. Written as DNA, the CDR3 is TGTGCCAGCAGTGAAATTGTCGGGACAGGGGCTTGCGAGCAGTACTTC.

The J gene is TRBJ2-1, the V gene TRBV2, with 9 bases lining up with TRBD1. The CDR3 is made up of 14 amino acids. The V segment lost 7 bases and the J segment 3 bases; nucleotides outside the gene matches: 4. Germline CDR1 is SNHLY and CDR2 is FYNNEI. CDR3 residues: CASNPGQGYNEQFF. The DNA of the CDR3 is TGTGCCAGCAACCCGGGACAGGGCTACAATGAGCAGTTCTTC.

V usage is TRBV7-9 and J usage is TRBJ1-1; TRBD1 might be the D (6 bases). In germline, CDR1 is SEHNR, CDR2 FQNEAQ (reference sequence). V lost 5 bases and J 8 bases, leaving 9 bases between the germline ends. CDR3 size: 11 residues. CDR3 sequence: CASSGDREAFF. CDR3 DNA sequence: TGTGCCAGCAGCGGCGACAGGGAAGCTTTCTTT.

This chain links TRBV5-1 with TRBJ1-2; D gene ambiguous. Germline V gene sequence: CDR1 SGHRS, CDR2 YFSETQ. V was shortened by 0 bases and J by 3 bases, with 12 bases between the two germline ends. The CDR3 consists of 15 residues. In DNA, the CDR3 is TGCGCCAGCAGCTTGGGTGCCAGGTTAGACTATGGCTACACCTTC. This sequence encodes CASSLGARLDYGYTF. Full variable domain (outside the CDR3, taken from reference TRBV5-1 and TRBJ1-2): KAGVTQTPRYLIKTRGQQVTLSCSPISGHRSVSWYQQTPGQGLQFLFEYFSETQRNKGNFPGRFSGRQFSNSRSEMNVSTLELGDSALYLCASSLGARLDYGYTFGSGTRLTVV.

The sample holds one count of this clone. The chain links TRBV4-3 to TRBJ1-1; 7 bases line up with TRBD1. Germline V gene data show CDR1 as LGHNA and CDR2 as YSLEER. The CDR3 runs 15 residues. Trimming took 1 base from V and 3 from J; bases not matched to a gene: 5. This CDR3 is CASSQVLGGDTEAFF. The CDR3 DNA reads as TGCGCCAGCAGCCAAGTATTAGGGGGCGACACTGAAGCTTTCTTT.